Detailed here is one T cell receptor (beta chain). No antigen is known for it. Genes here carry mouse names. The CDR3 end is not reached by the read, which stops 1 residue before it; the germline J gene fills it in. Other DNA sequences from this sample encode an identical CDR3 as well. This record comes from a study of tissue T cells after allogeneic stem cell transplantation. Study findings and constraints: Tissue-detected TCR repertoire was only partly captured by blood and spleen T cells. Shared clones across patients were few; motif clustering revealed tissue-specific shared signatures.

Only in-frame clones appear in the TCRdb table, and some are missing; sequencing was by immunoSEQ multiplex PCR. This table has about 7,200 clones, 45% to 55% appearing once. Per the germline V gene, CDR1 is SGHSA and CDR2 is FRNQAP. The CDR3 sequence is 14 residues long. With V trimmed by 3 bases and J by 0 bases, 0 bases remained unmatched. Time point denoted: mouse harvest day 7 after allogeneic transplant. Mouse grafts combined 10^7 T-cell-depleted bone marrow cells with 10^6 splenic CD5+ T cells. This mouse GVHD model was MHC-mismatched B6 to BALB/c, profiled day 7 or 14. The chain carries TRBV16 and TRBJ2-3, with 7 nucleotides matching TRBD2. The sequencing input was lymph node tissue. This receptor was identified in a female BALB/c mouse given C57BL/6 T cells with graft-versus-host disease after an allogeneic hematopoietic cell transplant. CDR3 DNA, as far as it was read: TGTGCAAGCAGCTTGGGGGGGAGTGCAGAAACGCTGTAT. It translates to CASSLGGSAETLY. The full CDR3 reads CASSLGGSAETLYF.